Below, 23 T cell receptor beta chains from the same sample are listed, as sequenced in a study of spatial heterogeneity in lung cancer. Study conclusions and caveats: Tracking of tumor mutation counts was seen in expanded intratumoral alpha and beta TCR counts.

These receptors have no known antigen. Time point described: sample taken at primary tumor resection. Each CDR3 protein is one row after TCRdb ran MiXCR on the 5' RACE reads. This table holds 7,200 or so distinct CDR3 sequences, about 12% found once. The sample in question was lung tumor tissue, obtained at surgery. All receptors come from a male donor with early-stage non-small cell lung cancer.

This clonotype has ten or more counts. The size of this beta chain means little, since it is a stray read in a library made for alpha chains. The chain carries TRBV20-1 and TRBJ2-3; either TRBD1 or TRBD2 may fit D (6 bases each). Trimming left V 3 bases short and J 3 bases short, with 13 bases between. Looked up from germline, CDR1 is DFQATT and CDR2 is SNEGSKA (reference sequence). This CDR3 region has 14 residues. The CDR3 loop reads CSASRGGGTDTQYF. As DNA, the CDR3 is TGCAGTGCTAGCCGCGGAGGGGGAACAGATACGCAGTATTTT.

This clonotype was found many times. As an off-target read in a library built for alpha chains, this beta chain has a frequency of little significance. V usage is TRBV5-1 and J usage is TRBJ2-5; 7 positions match TRBD1. The CDR3 loop spans 14 amino acids. Germline V lookup: CDR1 SGHRS, CDR2 YFSETQ. V dropped 2 bases and J dropped 4; count of bases not matched to a gene: 5. CDR3 sequence: CASSLPNRGETQYF. DNA for the CDR3: TGCGCCAGCAGCTTACCAAACAGGGGAGAGACCCAGTACTTC.

Sample share makes this clonotype medium-sized. As an off-target read in a library built for alpha chains, this beta chain has a frequency of little significance. The chain links TRBV6-2 or TRBV6-3 to TRBJ1-5; 11 bases are shared with TRBD1. Germline CDR1 MNHEY, CDR2 SVGEGT. The CDR3 is made up of 14 amino acids. The J segment lost 6 bases and the V segment lost 6 bases, leaving 4 bases of the junction unmatched. CDR3: CASSYGTGGQPQHF. CDR3 in DNA: TGTGCCAGCAGCTACGGGACAGGGGGTCAGCCCCAGCATTTT.

On this clonotype itself: Found in a library prepared for alpha chains, this beta chain is an off-target read, and its abundance has little meaning. The J gene is TRBJ2-7, the V gene TRBV18; D gene uncertain. The CDR3 is 13 residues long. The germline gives CDR1 KGHSH, CDR2 LQKENI. Deletions cut 2 bases from V and 7 bases from J, with 12 bases between. The CDR3 loop is CASSPGVTREQYF. CDR3 coding DNA: TGTGCCAGCTCACCAGGGGTAACGCGAGAGCAGTACTTC.

This clonotype was counted at least ten times. As an off-target read in a library built for alpha chains, this beta chain has a frequency of little significance. This chain links TRBV4-3 with TRBJ2-1; D uncertain. This CDR3 is 15 amino acids long. Per germline, CDR1 LGHNA and CDR2 YSLEER. V was clipped by 0 bases and J by 7 bases, with 13 bases between them. CDR3 loop: CASSQDLGQRNEQFF. CDR3 nucleotide sequence: TGCGCCAGCAGCCAAGATCTCGGTCAACGTAATGAGCAGTTCTTC.

In its sample, this clonotype ranks as medium-sized. This beta chain is a stray sequence in a library constructed for alpha chains; its clone size is not meaningful. The gene calls are TRBV20-1 and TRBJ2-7; TRBD2 agrees at 9 bases. CDR1 is DFQATT and CDR2 is SNEGSKA in the germline V gene (reference sequence). Unmatched junction bases numbered 1, after V lost 1 base and J lost 0 bases. The CDR3 length is 14 residues. The CDR3 nucleotides are TGCAGTGCTAGAGTAGCGGGGGTCTCCTACGAGCAGTACTTC. It codes for CSARVAGVSYEQYF.

This clonotype has only a few counts. This beta chain is an unintended read in a library built for alpha chains; its size means little. This chain connects TRBV6-6 to TRBJ2-7; the D gene is possibly TRBD1 (7 bases). The CDR3 extends over 14 amino acids. Germline V gives CDR1 MNHNY, CDR2 SVGAGI (reference sequence). V was shortened by 6 bases and J by 5 bases, with 17 bases between the two germline ends. For the CDR3, the DNA is TGTGCCAGCAGCTCCCCAGGAGGGGGCAACGAGCAGTACTTC. Translating it yields CASSSPGGGNEQYF.

This clonotype was found many times. Being off target in a library aimed at alpha chains, this beta chain has a size of little meaning. The gene calls are TRBV20-1 and TRBJ2-1; 12 bases agree with TRBD2. Per germline, CDR1 DFQATT and CDR2 SNEGSKA (reference sequence). The junction had 21 bases not matched to a gene; V was cut back by 5 bases and J by 7 bases. The CDR3 has 19 residues. CDR3 sequence reads: CSARLRPPVTSGSVNEQFF. The CDR3 DNA reads as TGCAGTGCTCGTTTGCGGCCACCCGTGACTAGCGGGAGCGTTAATGAGCAGTTCTTC.

This clonotype was seen repeatedly, ten times or more. This beta chain is a stray read from a library made for alpha chains; its abundance is not meaningful. The chain uses TRBV6-1 and TRBJ2-2, with unresolved D. Germline loops: CDR1 MNHNS, CDR2 SASEGT. Trimming stripped 3 bases from V and 1 base from J, with 3 bases between. CDR3 length: 13 amino acids. The CDR3 coding sequence is TGTGCCAGCAGTGAGGGGAACACCGGGGAGCTGTTTTTT. Translation: CASSEGNTGELFF.

In this sample, this clonotype is medium-sized. This beta chain appears as a stray read in a library generated for alpha chains; its size is not informative. This chain links TRBV14 with TRBJ2-1; TRBD2 agrees at 8 bases. The V and J ends lost 4 bases and 7 bases, in that order; junction bases with no gene match: 15. Germline values: CDR1 SGHDN, CDR2 FVKESK. The CDR3 has 17 amino acids. The CDR3 sequence is CASSPQGRASGRNEQFF. CDR3 coding DNA: TGTGCCAGCAGCCCCCAGGGGAGGGCTAGCGGGCGGAATGAGCAGTTCTTC.

This clonotype was observed at least ten times. The library was prepared for alpha chains; this beta chain is a stray read, so its frequency means little. The V call is TRBV11-2, the J call TRBJ2-1; TRBD2 agrees at 12 bases. Germline V gene sequence: CDR1 SGHAT, CDR2 FQNNGV. The CDR3 length is 16 residues. The V gene end was trimmed by 1 base and the J gene end by 7 bases; junction bases not matched to a gene: 5. CDR3 in DNA: TGTGCCAGCAGCTTAGGGCCACTAGCGGGAGGTAATGAGCAGTTCTTC. It encodes CASSLGPLAGGNEQFF.

This clonotype was found many times. As an off-target read in a library built for alpha chains, this beta chain has a frequency of little significance. This chain joins TRBV5-1 and TRBJ2-1, with 8 bases aligning to TRBD1. The CDR3 has 14 residues. V gave up 1 base and J gave up 15 bases; unmatched junction bases: 12. Germline CDR1 and CDR2: SGHRS and YFSETQ. The CDR3 bases are TGCGCCAGCAGCTTGCAGGGGGCCTCTGATGGTCGGTTCTTC. It encodes CASSLQGASDGRFF.

In regard to this clonotype: Because the library targeted alpha chains, this beta chain is an off-target read whose size means little. The chain links TRBV6-5 to TRBJ2-7, with D perhaps given as TRBD1 or TRBD2 (5 bases each). Per the germline V gene, CDR1 is MNHEY and CDR2 is SVGAGI. Trimming shortened V by 6 bases and J by 2 bases, and 14 bases separated the two germline ends. The CDR3 has 14 residues. The CDR3 sequence: CASSRDGRTYEQYF. DNA of the CDR3: TGTGCCAGCAGCCGGGACGGCCGAACCTACGAGCAGTACTTC.

About this clonotype: Found in a library prepared for alpha chains, this beta chain is an off-target read, and its abundance has little meaning. The chain carries TRBV7-2 and TRBJ2-7; 8 bases are a match to TRBD1. V dropped 3 bases and J dropped 2; count of bases not matched to a gene: 3. CDR1 SGHTA and CDR2 FQGNSA come from the germline V gene. This CDR3 spans 14 amino acids. The CDR3: CASSLGQATYEQYF. The CDR3, as DNA: TGTGCCAGCAGCTTGGGACAGGCCACCTACGAGCAGTACTTC.

This clonotype came up many times. This beta chain came through as a stray read in a library set up for alpha chains, and its size says little. The chain combines TRBV5-1 with TRBJ2-5; weak D call: TRBD2 (6 bases). CDR3 length equals 15 residues. Trimming took off 4 bases at V and 4 bases at J, with 17 bases between the two ends. The germline CDR1 and CDR2 sequences are SGHRS and YFSETQ. CDR3 nucleotide sequence: TGCGCCAGCAGCGCCCAGGGACTTTGGGCAGAGACCCAGTACTTC. It codes for CASSAQGLWAETQYF.

This clonotype is medium-sized. As an off-target read in a library built for alpha chains, this beta chain has a frequency of little significance. CDR3 loop: CASSQDTGVGSNQPQHF. The CDR3 DNA reads TGTGCCAGCAGCCAAGATACAGGGGTGGGGAGCAATCAGCCCCAGCATTTT. This chain connects TRBV3-1 to TRBJ1-5, with 7 positions matching TRBD1. Trimming at V came to 0 bases and at J to 1 base, leaving 6 bases not matched to a gene. The CDR3 loop spans 17 amino acids. CDR1 is LGHDT and CDR2 is YNNKEL in the germline V gene (reference sequence).

This clonotype was recorded at least ten times. Found in a library prepared for alpha chains, this beta chain is an off-target read, and its abundance has little meaning. V gene TRBV12-3 or TRBV12-4 combines with J gene TRBJ1-2; D is ambiguous. The CDR3 is made up of 14 amino acids. Trimming removed 5 bases at V and 0 bases at J, with 10 bases between. The DNA of the CDR3 is TGTGCCAGCAGTCCCCGCGGATCTAACTATGGCTACACCTTC. Residues: CASSPRGSNYGYTF.

This clonotype has ten or more counts. This beta chain came through as a stray read in a library set up for alpha chains, and its size says little. The CDR3: CASRLAGVDEQFF. In DNA, the CDR3 is TGTGCCAGCCGACTAGCGGGAGTGGATGAGCAGTTCTTC. The chain combines TRBV27 with TRBJ2-1, with 12 bases lining up with TRBD2. The CDR3 runs 13 residues. The germline CDR1 and CDR2 sequences are MNHEY and SMNVEV (reference sequence). V was pared by 8 bases and J by 8 bases, with 4 bases of the junction left unmatched.

The sample holds many counts of this clonotype. The library was designed around alpha chains, so this beta chain is a stray read whose abundance carries little weight. The chain has TRBV7-2 and TRBJ2-3; D is undetermined. The germline gives CDR1 SGHTA, CDR2 FQGNSA. CDR3 length: 12 amino acids. The germline V and J ends were trimmed by 1 base and 7 bases, with 6 bases remaining between them. The chain's CDR3 is CASSLEGNTQYF. Written as DNA, the CDR3 is TGTGCCAGCAGCTTAGAAGGAAATACGCAGTATTTT.

The sample holds many counts of this clonotype. The library was built for alpha chains, so this beta chain is an off-target read and its size means little. The rearrangement links TRBV6-5 to TRBJ1-1; 8 positions match TRBD1. Per the germline V gene, CDR1 is MNHEY and CDR2 is SVGAGI. V lost 2 bases to trimming and J lost 4 bases; unmatched junction nucleotides: 3. The CDR3 runs 14 residues. CDR3 DNA sequence: TGTGCCAGCAGTTACCGGACAGGGACCACTGAAGCTTTCTTT. Translation: CASSYRTGTTEAFF.

Many counts were recorded for this clonotype. For a library built for alpha chains, this beta chain is a stray read; little rests on its size. V is TRBV6-1 and J is TRBJ2-5; 11 nucleotides match TRBD1. The CDR3 is made up of 13 amino acids. With V trimmed by 8 bases and J by 5 bases, 4 bases remained unmatched. CDR1 and CDR2 (germline): MNHNS, SASEGT. This CDR3 is CASVRDRGETQYF. The CDR3 DNA reads TGTGCCAGCGTTAGGGACAGGGGGGAGACCCAGTACTTC.

This clonotype was picked up a small number of times. The library was prepared for alpha chains; this beta chain is a stray read, so its frequency means little. The chain combines TRBV5-8 with TRBJ2-5; the D call may be TRBD1 or TRBD2 (5 bases each). The V end was cut by 3 bases, the J end by 5 bases, with 17 bases between. The CDR3 runs 15 residues. Germline V gene data show CDR1 as SGHTS and CDR2 as YDEGEE. CDR3 sequence: CASSSGTWEGETQYF. The DNA of the CDR3 is TGTGCCAGCAGCTCAGGGACCTGGGAAGGTGAGACCCAGTACTTC. Using reference TRBV5-8 and TRBJ2-5 for the parts outside the CDR3, the full variable domain is EAGVTQSPTHLIKTRGQQATLRCSPISGHTSVYWYQQALGLGLQFLLWYDEGEERNRGNFPPRFSGRQFPNYSSELNVNALELEDSALYLCASSSGTWEGETQYFGPGTRLLVL.

This clonotype was detected ten times or more. The library was designed around alpha chains, so this beta chain is a stray read whose abundance carries little weight. The rearrangement joins TRBV6-6 to TRBJ1-5; D is unresolved. With 2 bases removed from V and 5 bases from J, the gap between germline ends came to 7 bases. The CDR3 totals 13 residues. Germline V gene data show CDR1 as MNHNY and CDR2 as SVGAGI (reference sequence). The CDR3 is CASSYEGDQPQHF. The DNA of the CDR3 is TGTGCCAGCAGTTACGAGGGCGATCAGCCCCAGCATTTT.